The 26 T cell receptor beta chains below all came from one sample that was sequenced in a study of tumor-infiltrating lymphocytes in primary liver carcinoma. Total RNA (approximately 0.5 ug) served as template for TCR beta cDNA synthesis primed by a constant-region primer. Libraries covering TCR beta were generated through three nested multiplex PCR rounds (using a slightly modified ARM-PCR). TRBV1-TRBV30 forward primers paired with a C-beta reverse primer drove the first two PCR rounds, roughly 10 cycles each. TCRdb analysed the multiplex PCR reads with MiXCR anew, one entry per CDR3 protein. The repertoire has approximately 300,000 distinct CDR3 sequences, approximately 65% of them found once; the top ten carry about 9.4%. The researchers obtained blood RNA from unsorted whole blood and also extracted germline DNA. Sequencing used peripheral blood. The origin of the receptors is a man aged 40-55 years with primary liver carcinoma and hepatitis B virus infection.

This clonotype showed up many times. Here the CDR3 DNA reads TGTGCCAGCAGTCAGGGTCCCCAGCCCCAGCATTTT. This encodes CASSQGPQPQHF. This sequence joins TRBV6-6 and TRBJ1-5; a weak D match, TRBD1 (5 bases). There are 12 residues in the CDR3. The germline CDR1 and CDR2 sequences are MNHNY and SVGAGI (reference sequence). V was shortened by 5 bases and J by 7 bases, with 9 bases between the two germline ends.

Concerning this clonotype itself: The CDR3 end shows no conserved phenylalanine or tryptophan, and so a read error is likely. The rearrangement uses TRBV6-2 or TRBV6-3 and TRBJ2-5; 12 bases are a match to TRBD2. Germline CDR1 is MNHEY and CDR2 is SVGEGT. Germline trimming cut 2 bases from V and 1 base from J; bases unmatched to any gene: 11. This CDR3 contains 19 residues. In DNA, the CDR3 is TGTGCCAGCAGTTACAACTCCCCTAGCGGGAGGGATTTCCAAGAGACCCAGTACCTC. Encoded protein: CASSYNSPSGRDFQETQYL.

The chain links TRBV5-1 to TRBJ2-1; TRBD2 agrees at 13 bases. Germline loops: CDR1 SGHRS, CDR2 YFSETQ. V shed 4 bases and J 7 bases; nucleotides not matched to a gene: 8. The CDR3 runs 16 residues. The CDR3 nucleotides are TGCGCCAGCAGCACGCTCGGACTAGCGGGAGCAAATGAGCAGTTCTTC. Amino acid sequence: CASSTLGLAGANEQFF.

The chain recombines TRBV30 with TRBJ2-5; D may be TRBD1 or TRBD2 (5 bases each). CDR3 length equals 12 residues. Germline CDR1 GTSNPN, CDR2 SVGIG (reference sequence). Trimming shortened V by 0 bases and J by 5 bases, and 7 bases separated the two germline ends. The CDR3 spells CAWSVEGETQYF. The CDR3 DNA is TGTGCCTGGAGTGTCGAGGGGGAGACCCAGTACTTC. Full variable domain (outside the CDR3, taken from reference TRBV30 and TRBJ2-5): SQTIHQWPATLVQPVGSPLSLECTVEGTSNPNLYWYRQAAGRGLQLLFYSVGIGQISSEVPQNLSASRPQDRQFILSSKKLLLSDSGFYLCAWSVEGETQYFGPGTRLLVL.

This chain uses TRBV9 with TRBJ2-1, with TRBD1 matching over 7 bases. The ends lost 0 bases at V and 6 bases at J; junction bases unmatched: 3. The CDR3 consists of 14 residues. Germline V CDR1 and CDR2: SGDLS, YYNGEE. This CDR3 is CASSVGQGSNEQFF. CDR3 sequence (DNA): TGTGCCAGCAGCGTAGGACAGGGAAGCAATGAGCAGTTCTTC.

A word on this clonotype: Since a much larger clone is just one base distant, this may be a read error. The rearrangement links TRBV29-1 to TRBJ2-5; perhaps D is TRBD1 or TRBD2 (7 bases each). Looked up from germline, CDR1 is SQVTM and CDR2 is ANQGSEA. The CDR3 has 13 residues. This CDR3 is CGVENRGGETQYF. The CDR3 region has the DNA TGCGGCGTTGAAAACAGGGGAGGGGAGACCCAGTACTTC.

About this clonotype itself: This may come from a read error, since a much larger clone is one base off. This chain joins TRBV4-1 and TRBJ2-3; the D gene is possibly TRBD1 (5 bases). The germline V gene encodes CDR1 MGHRA and CDR2 YSYEKL. The CDR3 contains 13 residues. In DNA form, the CDR3 reads TGCGCCAGCAGAATCCAGGGCACGGATACGCAGTATTTT. Translation gives CASRIQGTDTQYF.

This clonotype has a single count. This clone may be a read error of a much larger clone one base away. The rearrangement links TRBV12-3 or TRBV12-4 to TRBJ2-3, with 7 bases lining up with TRBD1. The length of the CDR3 is 13 residues. The CDR3 DNA sequence: TGTGCCAGCAGGTACAGGGGCACAGATATGCAGTATTTT. Protein product: CASRYRGTDMQYF.

As to this clonotype: At one end the junction does not follow the germline gene, possibly because of a read error. The CDR3 region is CASSLDLLNGQFF. CDR3 in DNA: TGTGCCAGCAGCTTAGACCTCCTTAATGGGCAGTTCTTC. The chain has TRBV11-2 and TRBJ2-1; D gene uncertain. CDR3 length: 13 residues. Germline values: CDR1 SGHAT, CDR2 FQNNGV.

This clonotype was counted at least ten times. V and J are TRBV6-2 or TRBV6-3 and TRBJ2-3; 9 bases line up with TRBD1. V gave up 0 bases and J gave up 2 bases; unmatched junction bases: 3. The CDR3 sequence is 16 residues long. Germline CDR1 reads MNHEY; CDR2 reads SVGEGT. The CDR3 sequence: CASSYSDRGHTDTQYF. The CDR3 DNA reads TGTGCCAGCAGTTACTCGGACAGGGGACACACAGATACGCAGTATTTT.

About this clonotype itself: This could be a read error, since a much larger clone is one nucleotide away. The V and J genes are TRBV12-3 or TRBV12-4 and TRBJ1-1, with D possibly TRBD1 on 5 matching bases. The CDR3 consists of 14 residues. The CDR3 sequence is CASSLGAMGTEALF. CDR3 sequence (DNA): TGTGCCAGCAGTTTAGGGGCAATGGGGACTGAAGCTCTCTTT.

This chain connects TRBV18 to TRBJ1-1; D is unresolved. Trimming took off 1 base at V and 3 bases at J, with 12 bases between the two ends. The CDR3 length is 15 residues. Germline loops: CDR1 KGHSH, CDR2 LQKENI. The CDR3 loop reads CASSPQSGLYTEAFF. The CDR3 DNA reads TGTGCCAGCTCACCACAGTCCGGGTTGTACACTGAAGCTTTCTTT.

Notes on this clonotype: At one boundary the junction diverges from the germline segment, which might be a read error. The gene calls are TRBV6-6 and TRBJ2-3; 12 bases line up with TRBD2. The CDR3 sequence is 17 residues long. CDR1 and CDR2 (germline): MNHNY, SVGAGI (reference sequence). The chain's CDR3 is CASGYLLAGGGADTRYF. The CDR3 coding sequence is TGTGCCAGCGGTTACCTCCTAGCGGGAGGGGGGGCAGATACGCGGTATTTT.

With regard to this clonotype: This may be a read error, as it is one base from a much larger clone. The chain couples TRBV7-9 to TRBJ1-1, with a possible D match to TRBD1 (5 bases). V lost 1 base, J lost 8 bases, and 17 bases lay in between. CDR1 SEHNR and CDR2 FQNEAQ come from the germline V gene (reference sequence). The CDR3 is made up of 15 amino acids. Written as DNA, the CDR3 is TGTGCCAGCAGCTTAGACGGCAACACAAGGACAGAAGCTTTCTTT. Residues: CASSLDGNTRTEAFF.

A note on this clonotype: A junction end diverges from the germline sequence, so it may reflect a read error. This chain uses TRBV7-8 with TRBJ2-5; 12 bases agree with TRBD2. CDR3 size: 17 residues. Germline V gene data show CDR1 as SGHVS and CDR2 as FQNEAQ. In DNA, the CDR3 is TGTACCAGCAACTTAGTCAGCCTAGCGGGAGGGGGAGAGACCCAGTACTTC. Encoded protein: CTSNLVSLAGGGETQYF.

This clonotype was seen once. No conserved phenylalanine or tryptophan is present at the end of the CDR3, so a read error is the likely explanation. This sequence joins TRBV11-2 and TRBJ2-7; the D gene could be TRBD1 or TRBD2 (7 bases each). The length of the CDR3 is 16 residues. Germline loops: CDR1 SGHAT, CDR2 FQNNGV. The chain's CDR3 is CASSLGGAGGAYEQYL. Here the CDR3 DNA reads TGTGCCAGTAGCTTAGGGGGGGCAGGGGGTGCCTACGAGCAGTACCTC.

The chain couples TRBV5-4 to TRBJ1-2; D not certain. Looked up from germline, CDR1 is SGHNT and CDR2 is YYREEE (reference sequence). The CDR3 consists of 12 residues. The V end was cut by 4 bases, the J end by 9 bases, with 13 bases between. This CDR3 reads CASSGHKYSYTF. The DNA of the CDR3 is TGTGCCAGCAGCGGGCACAAATATAGCTACACCTTC.

A remark on this clonotype: Given a much more abundant clone one base away, this may be a read error. The rearrangement uses TRBV5-6 and TRBJ1-2; 9 bases align to TRBD1. The CDR3 is 15 amino acids. After removal of 4 bases from V and 8 bases from J, the junction contained 12 bases not matched to a gene. Germline CDR1 is SGHDT and CDR2 is YYEEEE. CDR3 sequence: CASSPQGTGSIGYTF. CDR3 coding DNA: TGTGCCAGCAGCCCGCAGGGGACAGGGAGTATCGGCTACACCTTC.

About this clonotype itself: As the CDR3 is not closed by the conserved phenylalanine or tryptophan, this likely results from a read error. The chain carries TRBV7-9 and TRBJ2-2, with D hard to call. Trimming took off 4 bases at V and 5 bases at J, with 11 bases between the two ends. CDR3 size: 14 residues. Germline lookup yields CDR1 SEHNR and CDR2 FQNEAQ (reference sequence). CDR3 protein: CASSWHATTGELFY. CDR3 bases: TGTGCCAGCAGCTGGCACGCCACGACCGGGGAGCTGTTTTAT.

The table lists this clonotype with a few counts. The chain recombines TRBV5-5 with TRBJ2-1; D perhaps matches TRBD2 (5 bases). Trimming took off 4 bases at V and 6 bases at J, with 11 bases between the two ends. The CDR3 consists of 13 residues. Per the germline V gene, CDR1 is SGHKS and CDR2 is YYEKEE (reference sequence). The CDR3 sequence: CASSRGLSNEQFF. CDR3 bases: TGTGCCAGCAGCCGAGGACTTTCCAATGAGCAGTTCTTC.

Points on this clonotype: This may arise from a read error, as a much more abundant clone is one base away. The chain links TRBV6-1 to TRBJ2-7; D possibly matches TRBD1 or TRBD2 (5 bases each). CDR1 MNHNS and CDR2 SASEGT come from the germline V gene. The CDR3 covers 14 residues. DNA of the CDR3: TGTGTCGCTGTTCAAGGGACGGTGGGTTACGAGCAGTACTTC. This translates into CVAVQGTVGYEQYF.

A remark on this clonotype: Possible read error: a much larger clone is one base away. The rearrangement uses TRBV12-3 or TRBV12-4 and TRBJ1-2; D may be TRBD1 (5 bases). Trimming left V 4 bases short and J 8 bases short, with 11 bases between. The CDR3 loop spans 12 amino acids. The CDR3 region has the DNA TGTGCCAGCAGTTCACCAGGGATCGGCTACACCTTC. Translating gives CASSSPGIGYTF.

This clonotype was detected many times. This sequence joins TRBV10-2 and TRBJ2-4; TRBD2 agrees at 9 bases. CDR1 and CDR2 from the germline V gene are WSHSY and SAAADI. V lost 4 bases to trimming and J lost 1 base; unmatched junction nucleotides: 14. The length of the CDR3 is 19 residues. As DNA, the CDR3 is TGCGCCAGCAGTGCTTCGGTAGCGGGAGTTTCTATGGCCAAAAACATTCAGTACTTC. This sequence encodes CASSASVAGVSMAKNIQYF.

With regard to this clonotype: The CDR3 end shows no conserved phenylalanine or tryptophan, and so a read error is likely. The V call is TRBV7-8, the J call TRBJ2-1; the D is unclear. The CDR3 length is 16 residues. Germline V gene lookup returns CDR1 SGHVS and CDR2 FQNEAQ. DNA of the CDR3: TGCGCCAGCAGCTCCAGGCGGCGCCCAGCGCAAAATGAGCAGTTCTCC. Its protein is CASSSRRRPAQNEQFS.

This clonotype was counted a single time. A much larger clone lies one base from this, so it may be a read error. The chain links TRBV12-3 or TRBV12-4 to TRBJ2-2; TRBD2 is a possible D gene (5 bases). The CDR3 loop spans 13 amino acids. The CDR3 DNA is TGTGCCAGCAGTTTGATGGAGTTCGGGGAGCTGTGTTTT. It translates to CASSLMEFGELCF.

At least ten counts were recorded for this clonotype. This chain uses TRBV4-3 with TRBJ1-6, with D perhaps TRBD1 (5 bases). Trimming took off 0 bases at V and 7 bases at J, with 13 bases between the two ends. The length of the CDR3 is 16 residues. Germline V gene data show CDR1 as LGHNA and CDR2 as YSLEER. CDR3 amino acids: CASSQDPGRRNSPLHF. The CDR3 DNA reads as TGCGCCAGCAGCCAAGATCCGGGACGGAGAAATTCACCCCTCCACTTT.